This T cell receptor beta chain was recovered during a study of blood T cell repertoires in COVID-19. As for the study in general: Acute and convalescent COVID-19 samples came from the United States, Italy and Spain.

Germline V lookup: CDR1 GTSNPN, CDR2 SVGIG (reference sequence). The CDR3 extends over 16 amino acids. Trimming at V came to 3 bases and at J to 1 base, leaving 8 bases not matched to a gene. Profiling relied on immunoSEQ multiplex PCR, and the TCRdb table lists in-frame clones only, not all of them. This table has approximately 70,000 clones, 86% appearing once. The material sequenced was peripheral blood. This chain links TRBV30 with TRBJ2-7; 11 bases are shared with TRBD2. This clonotype was sampled from a man between 65 and 85 years old with active COVID-19. The chain's CDR3 is CAWRARLAGRSYEQYF. The DNA of the CDR3 is TGTGCCTGGAGGGCCCGACTAGCGGGAAGGTCCTACGAGCAGTACTTC.